This TCR beta chain was sequenced in a study of neoadjuvant nivolumab and ipilimumab in lung cancer. Broader study findings: Higher pretherapy blood TCR richness went with higher resected-tumor richness. Pathologic regression was not significantly tied to TCR clonality. Only two of four nivolumab-treated tumors gained richness and clonality by surgery.

CDR1 MGHRA and CDR2 YSYEKL come from the germline V gene. The CDR3 consists of 14 residues. Trimming shortened V by 1 base and J by 6 bases, and 11 bases separated the two germline ends. Measured with immunoSEQ multiplex PCR; TCRdb has only the in-frame clones, and not every one. Counted here are 10,000 to 15,000 clones, nearly 70% occurring once; the ten biggest clones make up 20% to 25%. With regard to this clone: Its target is unknown.

This TCR came from an adult with non-small cell lung cancer. Specimen: peripheral blood, collected after neoadjuvant nivolumab, alone or with ipilimumab, at or shortly before surgery. The gene calls are TRBV4-1 and TRBJ2-3; D is possibly TRBD2 (5 bases). Written as DNA, the CDR3 is TGCGCCAGCAGCCAAGTATCTAGCCTTGATACGCAGTATTTT. Translation: CASSQVSSLDTQYF.